This TCR beta chain stems from a study of OX40 agonist ivuxolimab in advanced cancers. Study-level background: Ivuxolimab, which targeted the costimulatory receptor OX40 (CD134), was an agonistic, fully human IgG2 monoclonal antibody. Intravenous ivuxolimab was administered to patients every 2 weeks at six dose levels: 0.01, 0.1, 0.3, 1.5, 3 and 10 mg/kg. Of the roughly 53 patients in dose escalation, some 20 had hepatocellular carcinoma, about 15 had melanoma, 9 had renal cell carcinoma and 9 had head and neck cancer. The dose-escalation cohort was around 83% male with a mean age of about 58 years, ranging from roughly 20 to 80. Prior anti-PD-1, anti-PD-L1 or anti-CTLA-4 therapy was permitted, and checkpoint inhibitors had been received by about two fifths of dose-escalation patients. Partial responses occurred in three dose-escalation patients: two with cutaneous melanoma and one with hepatocellular carcinoma. Peripheral TCRbeta sequencing aimed to test whether ivuxolimab altered TCR sequence diversity and caused clonal T-cell expansion. The paper reports the monotherapy dose-escalation portion (N = 52 patients) of the phase I ivuxolimab trial.

The trial excluded patients who had a history of autoimmune disease or were on systemic immunosuppression. Peripheral blood for TCR sequencing was collected from all dose cohorts at baseline, on cycle 4 day 1, and on cycle 7 day 1. Samples were obtained from an open-label, multicenter, first-in-human phase I dose-escalation trial of ivuxolimab. Adults with locally advanced or metastatic head and neck squamous cell, hepatocellular, melanoma or renal cell carcinoma were enrolled in the trial. CD4+ and CD8+ T cells were sorted separately from peripheral blood before TCR sequencing. The full study reports these points: Partial responders in the 0.1-3.0 mg/kg groups had among the lowest normalized peripheral clonal expansion, especially among CD8+ T cells. The antigen specificity of the peripheral T cells that underwent clonal expansion was not determined. Clonal expansion of both CD4+ and CD8+ blood T cells was observed from baseline to week 6 at doses 0.1 to 3.0 mg/kg. After ivuxolimab, more expanded clones were found on average in CD8+ T cells than in CD4+ T cells. Low levels of normalized T-cell clonal expansion were also seen in some nonresponding patients.

Comment on this clone: Its antigen target is currently unknown. No per-base quality is available; no much larger clone lies one base away.

Genomic DNA was extracted from sorted cells for sequencing of the TCRbeta CDR3 region. TCRbeta CDR3 regions were sequenced using the immunoSEQ Assay. The immuneACCESS repertoire file appears here via TCRdb, limited to in-frame rearrangements. These files lack a portion of the clones; in checked studies, under half of the deficit traces to unresolved V genes, and the cause of the others is not known. This sample holds 66,000 or so clones; less than 85% were observed only once. Jointly, the top ten make up over 4% of the sample. The germline V gene specifies MNHNS as CDR1 and SASEGT as CDR2. The CDR3 sequence holds 17 residues, the cysteine and phenylalanine included. The only DNA kept is the CDR3, 51 bases in frame from the first base. Here V drops 4 bases and J drops 6 bases, and the junction holds 9 bases not matched to any gene.

The chain is encoded by TRBV6-1 joined to TRBJ2-2; TRBD2 agrees with 12 junctional bases. This TCR was recovered from an adult with an advanced solid tumor such as melanoma, head and neck, liver or kidney cancer. Sample: CD4+ or CD8+ T cells sorted from blood, taken in a trial of the OX40 agonist ivuxolimab. The DNA sequence is TGTGCCAGCAGTGGGACTAGCGGGGCGTTGGGCGCCGGGGAGCTGTTTTTT. Translated, it reads CASSGTSGALGAGELFF.